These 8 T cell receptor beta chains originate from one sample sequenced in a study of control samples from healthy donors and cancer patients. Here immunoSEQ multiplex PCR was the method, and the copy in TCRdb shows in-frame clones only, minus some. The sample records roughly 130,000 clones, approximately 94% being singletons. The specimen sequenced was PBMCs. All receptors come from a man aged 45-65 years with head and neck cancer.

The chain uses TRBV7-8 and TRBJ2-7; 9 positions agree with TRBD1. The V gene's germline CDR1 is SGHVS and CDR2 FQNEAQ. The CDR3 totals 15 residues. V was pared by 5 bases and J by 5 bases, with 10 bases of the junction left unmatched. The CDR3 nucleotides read TGTGCCAGCAGCCGACCCCGGGACAGGGTGCACGAGCAGTACTTC. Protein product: CASSRPRDRVHEQYF.

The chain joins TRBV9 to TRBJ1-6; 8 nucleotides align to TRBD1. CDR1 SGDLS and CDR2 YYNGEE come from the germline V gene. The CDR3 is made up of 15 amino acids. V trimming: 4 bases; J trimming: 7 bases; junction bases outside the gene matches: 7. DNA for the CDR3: TGTGCCAGCAGCCCCAGTACAGGGGGAAATTCACCCCTCCACTTT. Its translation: CASSPSTGGNSPLHF.

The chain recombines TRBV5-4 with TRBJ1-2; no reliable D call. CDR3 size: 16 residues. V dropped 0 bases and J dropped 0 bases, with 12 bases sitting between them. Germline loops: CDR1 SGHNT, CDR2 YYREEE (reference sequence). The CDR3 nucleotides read TGTGCCAGCAGCTTGGGGTCGGCGGTAGCTAACTATGGCTACACCTTC. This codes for CASSLGSAVANYGYTF.

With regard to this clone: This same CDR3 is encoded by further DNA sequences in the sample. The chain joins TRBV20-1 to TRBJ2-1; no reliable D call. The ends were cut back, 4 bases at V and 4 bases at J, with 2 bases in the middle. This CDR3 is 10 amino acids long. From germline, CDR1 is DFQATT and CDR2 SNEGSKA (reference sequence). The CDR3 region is CSAIYNEQFF. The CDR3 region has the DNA TGCAGTGCTATTTACAATGAGCAGTTCTTC.

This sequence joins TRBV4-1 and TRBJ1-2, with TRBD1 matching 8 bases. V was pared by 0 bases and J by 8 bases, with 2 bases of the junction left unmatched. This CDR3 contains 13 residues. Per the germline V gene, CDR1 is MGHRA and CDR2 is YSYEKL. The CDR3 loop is CASSQDRGHGYTF. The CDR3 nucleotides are TGCGCCAGCAGCCAAGACAGGGGGCACGGCTACACCTTC.

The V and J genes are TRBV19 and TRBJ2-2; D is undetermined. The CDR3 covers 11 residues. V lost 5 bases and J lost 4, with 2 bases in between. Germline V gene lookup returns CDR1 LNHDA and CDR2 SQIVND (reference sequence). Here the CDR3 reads CASSSTGELFF. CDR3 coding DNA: TGTGCCAGTAGTTCCACCGGGGAGCTGTTTTTT.

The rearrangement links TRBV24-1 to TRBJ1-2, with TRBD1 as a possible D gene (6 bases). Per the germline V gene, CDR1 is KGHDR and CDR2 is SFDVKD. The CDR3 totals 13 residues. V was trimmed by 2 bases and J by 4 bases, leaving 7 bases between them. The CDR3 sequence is CATSDSTGYGYTF. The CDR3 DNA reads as TGTGCCACCAGTGATTCGACAGGCTATGGCTACACCTTC.

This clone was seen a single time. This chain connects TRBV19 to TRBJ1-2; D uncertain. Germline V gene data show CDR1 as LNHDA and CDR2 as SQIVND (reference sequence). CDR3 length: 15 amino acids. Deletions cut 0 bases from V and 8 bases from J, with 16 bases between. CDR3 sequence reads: CASSIEGLQTPGYTF. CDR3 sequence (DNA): TGTGCCAGTAGTATAGAAGGCCTTCAAACCCCAGGCTACACCTTC.